The rows below give T cell receptor beta chains drawn from one sample of a study of shared T cell receptors in the human thymus. Sequenced by immunoSEQ multiplex PCR; TCRdb stores in-frame clones only, minus some. The repertoire holds 540,000 or so clones, with around three quarters as singletons. These records were also assigned to another study, of human thymus T cells.

The sample taken for sequencing was thymocytes. These receptors originate from a boy under three years old with a congenital heart defect. CDR3s include the opening cysteine and the closing phenylalanine or tryptophan. A D gene is named only where the DNA matches it firmly. The size entry is marked missing in some rows and otherwise reads once, few, many or a size class.

V	J	D	size	CDR3	DNA
TRBV4-1	TRBJ2-1	TRBD2	.	CASSQRTSGRGVPSYNEQFF	TGCGCCAGCAGCCAAAGGACTAGCGGGAGGGGGGTGCCCTCCTACAATGAGCAGTTCTTC
TRBV7-9	TRBJ2-6	TRBD2	.	CASSLWLAGGTGANVLTF	TGTGCCAGCAGCTTGTGGCTAGCGGGAGGGACTGGGGCCAACGTCCTGACTTTC
TRBV29-1	TRBJ2-7	.	.	CSVERRGPPYEQYF	TGCAGCGTTGAACGGCGGGGACCTCCCTACGAGCAGTACTTC
TRBV29-1	TRBJ2-1	.	.	CSVDGHSKGPYNEQFF	TGCAGCGTTGACGGACACTCCAAGGGGCCCTACAATGAGCAGTTCTTC
TRBV27	TRBJ1-5	.	few	CASSPGGQPQHF	TGTGCCAGCAGCCCAGGAGGCCAGCCCCAGCATTTT
TRBV5-1	TRBJ2-7	.	.	CASSSRQGYEQYF	TGCGCCAGCAGCTCGCGGCAGGGCTACGAGCAGTACTTC
TRBV5-1	TRBJ2-7	TRBD2	few	CASSLSGGSYEQYF	TGCGCCAGCAGCTTGTCGGGAGGATCCTACGAGCAGTACTTC
TRBV19	TRBJ2-1	TRBD2	.	CASSRGLAGGPSGNEQFF	TGTGCCAGTAGTCGGGGACTAGCGGGAGGGCCCTCGGGGAATGAGCAGTTCTTC
TRBV9	TRBJ2-1	.	.	CASSVGGDSYNEQFF	TGTGCCAGCAGCGTAGGGGGGGACTCCTACAATGAGCAGTTCTTC
TRBV5-1	TRBJ2-1	TRBD2	.	CASSLARWEGLTDEQFF	TGCGCCAGCAGCTTGGCCAGGTGGGAGGGCCTAACTGATGAGCAGTTCTTC
TRBV5-4	TRBJ2-7	TRBD2	.	CASSSGTSGEQYF	TGTGCCAGCAGCTCTGGGACTAGCGGGGAGCAGTACTTC
TRBV12-5	TRBJ2-4	.	.	CASGLERLAKNIQYF	TGTGCTAGTGGTCTTGAGCGGCTAGCCAAAAACATTCAGTACTTC
TRBV27	TRBJ2-7	.	few	CASSPWGAGAHEQYF	TGTGCCAGCTCTCCCTGGGGGGCGGGAGCCCACGAGCAGTACTTC
TRBV6-1	TRBJ2-6	.	.	CASSEDRSFSGANVLTF	TGTGCCAGCAGTGAAGACAGATCCTTCTCTGGGGCCAACGTCCTGACTTTC
TRBV11-3	TRBJ2-3	TRBD2	.	CASSLGGSGSYDTQYF	TGTGCCAGCAGCTTGGGAGGGAGCGGGAGTTACGATACGCAGTATTTT
TRBV7-2	TRBJ2-7	TRBD1	.	CASRQGGTYEQYF	TGTGCCAGCAGACAGGGGGGTACCTACGAGCAGTACTTC
TRBV28	TRBJ2-3	.	.	CASSSMGAGVDTQYF	TGTGCCAGCAGTTCAATGGGGGCGGGGGTAGATACGCAGTATTTT
TRBV28	TRBJ1-2	.	once	CASSGQPYGYTF	TGTGCCAGCAGTGGACAGCCCTATGGCTACACCTTC